The following is a TCR beta chain sequence with its context. The CDR3 runs to 15 residues. Trimming took off 2 bases at V and 7 bases at J, with 14 bases between the two ends. Germline loops: CDR1 SEHNR, CDR2 FQNEAQ (reference sequence). Every patient relapsed after autologous stem cell transplantation, and brentuximab vedotin exposure varied. This table comes from immunoSEQ multiplex PCR, and its TCRdb copy is limited to in-frame clones, with some not included. The sample lists 40,000 to 60,000 clones; roughly 66% were seen once. The data belong to a study of PD-1 blockade in classical Hodgkin lymphoma.

Here the sequenced sample was peripheral blood mononuclear cells (PBMCs), taken before the second cycle of nivolumab. This rearrangement joins TRBV7-9 to TRBJ1-4, with TRBD1 as a possible D gene (6 bases). The TCR originated in a human donor with classical Hodgkin lymphoma. Written as DNA, the CDR3 is TGTGCCAGCAGCTTAAGAGGGGGGGACGGTGAAAAACTGTTTTTT. It yields the protein CASSLRGGDGEKLFF.